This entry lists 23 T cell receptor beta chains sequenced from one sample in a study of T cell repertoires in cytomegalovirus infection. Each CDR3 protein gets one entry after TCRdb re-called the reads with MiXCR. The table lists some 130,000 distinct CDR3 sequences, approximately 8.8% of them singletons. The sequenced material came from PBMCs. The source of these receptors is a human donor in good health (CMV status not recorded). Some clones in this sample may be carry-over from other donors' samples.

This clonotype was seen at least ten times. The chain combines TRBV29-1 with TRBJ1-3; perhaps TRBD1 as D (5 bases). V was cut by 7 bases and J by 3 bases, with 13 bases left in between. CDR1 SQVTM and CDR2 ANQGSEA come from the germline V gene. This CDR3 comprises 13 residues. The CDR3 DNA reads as TGCAGCGCCCTGACAGTCAATGGAAACACCATATATTTT. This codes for CSALTVNGNTIYF.

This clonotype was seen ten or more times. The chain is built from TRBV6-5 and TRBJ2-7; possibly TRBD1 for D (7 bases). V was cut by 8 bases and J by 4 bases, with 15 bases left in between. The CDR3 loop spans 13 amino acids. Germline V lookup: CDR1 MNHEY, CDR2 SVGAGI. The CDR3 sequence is CASGRGTAYEQYF. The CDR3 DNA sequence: TGTGCCAGCGGTCGCGGGACAGCATACGAGCAGTACTTC.

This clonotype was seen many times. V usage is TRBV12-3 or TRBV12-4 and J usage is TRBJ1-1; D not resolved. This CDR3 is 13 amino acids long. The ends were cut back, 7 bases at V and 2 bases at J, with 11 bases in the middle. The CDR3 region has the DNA TGTGCCAGCACCCAACAGAAAAACACTGAAGCTTTCTTT. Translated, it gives CASTQQKNTEAFF.

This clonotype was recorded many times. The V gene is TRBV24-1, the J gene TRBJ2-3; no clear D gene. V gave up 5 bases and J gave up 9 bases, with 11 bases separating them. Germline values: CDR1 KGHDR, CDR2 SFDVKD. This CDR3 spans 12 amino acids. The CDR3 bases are TGTGCCACCAGTGGCGGCAGATTGACGCAGTATTTT. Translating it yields CATSGGRLTQYF.

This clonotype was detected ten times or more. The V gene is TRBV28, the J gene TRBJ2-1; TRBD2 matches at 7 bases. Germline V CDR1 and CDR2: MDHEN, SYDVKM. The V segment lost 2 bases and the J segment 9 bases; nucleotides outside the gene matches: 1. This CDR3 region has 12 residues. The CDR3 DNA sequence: TGTGCCAGCAGTTTAGCTAGCGGTGAGCAGTTCTTC. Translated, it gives CASSLASGEQFF.

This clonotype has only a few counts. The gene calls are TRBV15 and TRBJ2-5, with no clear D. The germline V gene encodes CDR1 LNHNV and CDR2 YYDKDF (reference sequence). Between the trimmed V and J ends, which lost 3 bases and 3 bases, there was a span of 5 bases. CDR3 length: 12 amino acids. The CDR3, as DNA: TGTGCCACCAGCAGGCAGAAAGAGACCCAGTACTTC. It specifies CATSRQKETQYF.

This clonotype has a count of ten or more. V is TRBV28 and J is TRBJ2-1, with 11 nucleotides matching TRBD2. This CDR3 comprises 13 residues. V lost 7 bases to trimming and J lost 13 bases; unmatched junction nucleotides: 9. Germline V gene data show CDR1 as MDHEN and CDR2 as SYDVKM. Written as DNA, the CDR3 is TGTGCCAGCACCTCCACACTAGCGGGGGACCAGTTCTTC. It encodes CASTSTLAGDQFF.

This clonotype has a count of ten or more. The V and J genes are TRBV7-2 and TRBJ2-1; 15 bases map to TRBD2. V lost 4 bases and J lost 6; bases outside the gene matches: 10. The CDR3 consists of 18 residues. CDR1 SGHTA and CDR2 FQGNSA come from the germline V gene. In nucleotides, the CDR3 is TGTGCCAGCAGCTCCGCGGGACTAGCGGGGGGTTTGGGCAATGAGCAGTTCTTC. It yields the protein CASSSAGLAGGLGNEQFF.

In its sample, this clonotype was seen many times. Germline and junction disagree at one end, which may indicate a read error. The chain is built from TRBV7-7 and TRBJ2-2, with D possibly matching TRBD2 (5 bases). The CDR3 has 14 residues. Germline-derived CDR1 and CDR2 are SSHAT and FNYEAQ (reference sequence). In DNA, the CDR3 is TGTGCTAGCAGCTTATCCCCGGGGAGCGGGGAGCTGTTTTTT. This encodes CASSLSPGSGELFF.

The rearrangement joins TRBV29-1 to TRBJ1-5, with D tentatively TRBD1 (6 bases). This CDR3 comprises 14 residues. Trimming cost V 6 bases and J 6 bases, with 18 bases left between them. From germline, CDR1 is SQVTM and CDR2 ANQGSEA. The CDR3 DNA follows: TGCAGCGTCGTTACAGGGAGCGGGGGTCAGCCCCAGCATTTT. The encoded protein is CSVVTGSGGQPQHF.

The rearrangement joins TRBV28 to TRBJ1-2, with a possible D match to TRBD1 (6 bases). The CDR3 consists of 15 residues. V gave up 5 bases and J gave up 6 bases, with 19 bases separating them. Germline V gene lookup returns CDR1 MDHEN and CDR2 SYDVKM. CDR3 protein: CASSRGGGANNGYTF. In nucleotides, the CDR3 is TGTGCCAGCAGTCGCGGCGGGGGCGCAAACAATGGCTACACCTTC.

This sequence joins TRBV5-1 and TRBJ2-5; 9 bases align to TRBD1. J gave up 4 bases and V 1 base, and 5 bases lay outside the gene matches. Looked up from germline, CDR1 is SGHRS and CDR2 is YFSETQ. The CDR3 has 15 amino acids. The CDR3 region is CASSLPTGGIETQYF. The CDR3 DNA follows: TGCGCCAGCAGCTTGCCTACAGGGGGCATAGAGACCCAGTACTTC.

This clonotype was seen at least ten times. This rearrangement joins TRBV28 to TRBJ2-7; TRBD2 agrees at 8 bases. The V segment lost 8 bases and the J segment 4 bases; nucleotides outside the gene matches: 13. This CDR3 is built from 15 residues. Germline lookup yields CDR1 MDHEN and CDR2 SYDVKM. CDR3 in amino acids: CASLTSGRDPYEQYF. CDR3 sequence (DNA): TGTGCCAGCCTAACATCCGGGAGGGACCCTTACGAGCAGTACTTC. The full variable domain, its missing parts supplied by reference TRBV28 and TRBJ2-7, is DVKVTQSSRYLVKRTGEKVFLECVQDMDHENMFWYRQDPGLGLRLIYFSYDVKMKEKGDIPEGYSVSREKKERFSLILESASTNQTSMYLCASLTSGRDPYEQYFGPGTRLTVT.

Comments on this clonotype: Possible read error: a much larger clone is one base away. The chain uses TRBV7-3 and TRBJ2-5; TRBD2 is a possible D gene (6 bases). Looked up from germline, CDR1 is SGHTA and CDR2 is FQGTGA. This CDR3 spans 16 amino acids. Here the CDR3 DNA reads TGTGCCAGAAGCTTATCCCCCGGGGGACCACAAGAGACCCAGTACTTC. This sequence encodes CARSLSPGGPQETQYF.

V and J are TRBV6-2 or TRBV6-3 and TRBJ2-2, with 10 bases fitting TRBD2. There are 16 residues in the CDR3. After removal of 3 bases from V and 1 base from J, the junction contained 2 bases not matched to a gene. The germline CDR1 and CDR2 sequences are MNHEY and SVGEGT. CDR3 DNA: TGTGCCAGCAGTTATCGGACTAGCGGGAACACCGGGGAGCTGTTTTTT. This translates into CASSYRTSGNTGELFF.

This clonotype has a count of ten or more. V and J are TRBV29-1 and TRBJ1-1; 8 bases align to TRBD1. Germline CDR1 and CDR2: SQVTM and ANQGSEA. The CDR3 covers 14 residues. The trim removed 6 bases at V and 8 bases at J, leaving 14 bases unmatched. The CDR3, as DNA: TGCAGCGTGCGTCGACAGGGGCCAGGGAGGGAAGCTTTCTTT. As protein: CSVRRQGPGREAFF.

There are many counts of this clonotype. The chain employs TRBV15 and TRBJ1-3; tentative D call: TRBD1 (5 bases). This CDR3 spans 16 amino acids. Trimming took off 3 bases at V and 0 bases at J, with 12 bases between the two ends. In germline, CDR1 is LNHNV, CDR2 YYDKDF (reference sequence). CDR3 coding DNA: TGTGCCACCAGCAGCCCTAGGGACGGCTCTGGAAACACCATATATTTT. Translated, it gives CATSSPRDGSGNTIYF.

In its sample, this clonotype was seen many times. The CDR3 DNA is TGTGCCAGCAGTAGAAGGGAAACTGAAGCTTTCTTT. Translation gives CASSRRETEAFF. The V gene is TRBV28, the J gene TRBJ1-1; D is ambiguous. There are 12 residues in the CDR3. Looked up from germline, CDR1 is MDHEN and CDR2 is SYDVKM. The V and J ends lost 5 bases and 5 bases respectively, with 9 bases between them.

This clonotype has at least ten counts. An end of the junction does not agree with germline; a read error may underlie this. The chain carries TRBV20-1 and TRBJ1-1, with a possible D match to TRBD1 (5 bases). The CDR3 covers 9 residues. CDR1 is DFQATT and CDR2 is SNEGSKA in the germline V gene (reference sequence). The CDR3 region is CLRQTEAFF. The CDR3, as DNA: TGTCTTAGACAGACCGAAGCTTTCTTT.

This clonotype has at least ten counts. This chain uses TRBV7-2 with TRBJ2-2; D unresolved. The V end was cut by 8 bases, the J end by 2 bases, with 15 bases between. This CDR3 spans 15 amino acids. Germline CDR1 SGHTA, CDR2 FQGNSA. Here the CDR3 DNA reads TGTGCCAGCCGTCTCTACGGAGTAAACACCGGGGAGCTGTTTTTT. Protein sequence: CASRLYGVNTGELFF.

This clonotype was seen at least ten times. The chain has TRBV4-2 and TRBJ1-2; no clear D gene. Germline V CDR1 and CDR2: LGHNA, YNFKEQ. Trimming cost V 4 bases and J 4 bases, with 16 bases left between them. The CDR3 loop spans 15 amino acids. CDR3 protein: CASSPSGGSGYGYTF. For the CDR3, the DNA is TGTGCCAGCAGCCCAAGCGGAGGATCAGGCTATGGCTACACCTTC.

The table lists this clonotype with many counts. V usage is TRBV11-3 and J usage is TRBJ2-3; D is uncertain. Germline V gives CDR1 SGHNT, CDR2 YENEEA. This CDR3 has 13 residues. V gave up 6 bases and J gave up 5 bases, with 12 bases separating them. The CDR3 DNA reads TGTGCCAGCAGTCTCAACGGGTTAGATACGCAGTATTTT. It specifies CASSLNGLDTQYF.

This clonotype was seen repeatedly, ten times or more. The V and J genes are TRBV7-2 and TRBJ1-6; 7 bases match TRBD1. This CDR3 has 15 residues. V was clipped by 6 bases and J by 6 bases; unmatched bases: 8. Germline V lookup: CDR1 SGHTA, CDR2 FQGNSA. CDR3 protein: CASSGTDRANSPLHF. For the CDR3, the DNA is TGTGCCAGCAGTGGAACTGACAGGGCTAATTCACCCCTCCACTTT.